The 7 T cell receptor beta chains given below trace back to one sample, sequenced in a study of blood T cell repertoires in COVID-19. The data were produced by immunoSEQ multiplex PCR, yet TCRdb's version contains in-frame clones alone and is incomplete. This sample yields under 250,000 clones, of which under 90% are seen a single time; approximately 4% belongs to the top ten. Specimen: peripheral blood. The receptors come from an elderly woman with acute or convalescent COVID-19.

CDR3 in amino acids: CASSGRVGLLANYGYTF. CDR3 DNA sequence: TGTGCCAGCAGCGGGCGGGTGGGCCTTTTAGCTAACTATGGCTACACCTTC. The chain joins TRBV3-1 (or the pseudogene TRBV3-2) to TRBJ1-2; D is unresolved. Per the germline V gene, CDR1 is LGHDT and CDR2 is YNNKEL (reference sequence). The CDR3 loop spans 17 amino acids. Trimming removed 5 bases from V and 0 bases from J, with 19 bases in between.

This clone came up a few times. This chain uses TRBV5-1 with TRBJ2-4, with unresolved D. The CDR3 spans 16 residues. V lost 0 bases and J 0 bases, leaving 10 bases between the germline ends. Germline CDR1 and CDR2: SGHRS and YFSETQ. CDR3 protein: CASSLGLALAKNIQYF. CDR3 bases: TGCGCCAGCAGCTTGGGTCTGGCCTTAGCCAAAAACATTCAGTACTTC.

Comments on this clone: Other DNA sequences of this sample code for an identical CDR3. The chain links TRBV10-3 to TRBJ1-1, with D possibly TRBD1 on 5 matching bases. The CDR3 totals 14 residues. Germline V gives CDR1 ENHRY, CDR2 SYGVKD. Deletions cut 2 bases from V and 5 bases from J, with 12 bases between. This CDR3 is CAISEVSGETEAFF. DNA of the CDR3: TGTGCCATCAGTGAGGTCTCGGGGGAGACTGAAGCTTTCTTT.

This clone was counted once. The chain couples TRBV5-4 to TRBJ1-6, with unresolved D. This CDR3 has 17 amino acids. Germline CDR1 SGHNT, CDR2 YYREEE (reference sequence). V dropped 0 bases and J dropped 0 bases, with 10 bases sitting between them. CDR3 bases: TGTGCCAGCAGCTTGGCTAGTGGGTCCTCCTATAATTCACCCCTCCACTTT. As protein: CASSLASGSSYNSPLHF. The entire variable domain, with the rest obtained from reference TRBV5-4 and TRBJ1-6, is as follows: ETGVTQSPTHLIKTRGQQVTLRCSSQSGHNTVSWYQQALGQGPQFIFQYYREEENGRGNFPPRFSGLQFPNYSSELNVNALELDDSALYLCASSLASGSSYNSPLHFGNGTRLTVT.

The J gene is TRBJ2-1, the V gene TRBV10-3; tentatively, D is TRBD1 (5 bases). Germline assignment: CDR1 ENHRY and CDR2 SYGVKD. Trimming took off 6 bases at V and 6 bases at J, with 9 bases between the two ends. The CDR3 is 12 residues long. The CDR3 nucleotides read TGTGCCATCAGAACCCAGGGCAATGAGCAGTTCTTC. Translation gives CAIRTQGNEQFF.

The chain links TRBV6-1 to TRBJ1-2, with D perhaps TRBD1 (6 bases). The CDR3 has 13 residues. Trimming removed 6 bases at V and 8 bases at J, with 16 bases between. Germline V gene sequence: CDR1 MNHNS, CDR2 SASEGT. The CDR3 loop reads CASSTDSFEGYTF. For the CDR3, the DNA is TGTGCCAGCAGCACGGACAGTTTTGAGGGCTACACCTTC.

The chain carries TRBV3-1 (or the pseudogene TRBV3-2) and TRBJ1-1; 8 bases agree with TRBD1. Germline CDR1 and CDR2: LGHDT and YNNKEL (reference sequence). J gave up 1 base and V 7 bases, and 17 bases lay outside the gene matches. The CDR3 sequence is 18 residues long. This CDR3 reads CASKIGTGASWGNTEAFF. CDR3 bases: TGTGCCAGCAAAATCGGGACAGGTGCAAGTTGGGGGAACACTGAAGCTTTCTTT.